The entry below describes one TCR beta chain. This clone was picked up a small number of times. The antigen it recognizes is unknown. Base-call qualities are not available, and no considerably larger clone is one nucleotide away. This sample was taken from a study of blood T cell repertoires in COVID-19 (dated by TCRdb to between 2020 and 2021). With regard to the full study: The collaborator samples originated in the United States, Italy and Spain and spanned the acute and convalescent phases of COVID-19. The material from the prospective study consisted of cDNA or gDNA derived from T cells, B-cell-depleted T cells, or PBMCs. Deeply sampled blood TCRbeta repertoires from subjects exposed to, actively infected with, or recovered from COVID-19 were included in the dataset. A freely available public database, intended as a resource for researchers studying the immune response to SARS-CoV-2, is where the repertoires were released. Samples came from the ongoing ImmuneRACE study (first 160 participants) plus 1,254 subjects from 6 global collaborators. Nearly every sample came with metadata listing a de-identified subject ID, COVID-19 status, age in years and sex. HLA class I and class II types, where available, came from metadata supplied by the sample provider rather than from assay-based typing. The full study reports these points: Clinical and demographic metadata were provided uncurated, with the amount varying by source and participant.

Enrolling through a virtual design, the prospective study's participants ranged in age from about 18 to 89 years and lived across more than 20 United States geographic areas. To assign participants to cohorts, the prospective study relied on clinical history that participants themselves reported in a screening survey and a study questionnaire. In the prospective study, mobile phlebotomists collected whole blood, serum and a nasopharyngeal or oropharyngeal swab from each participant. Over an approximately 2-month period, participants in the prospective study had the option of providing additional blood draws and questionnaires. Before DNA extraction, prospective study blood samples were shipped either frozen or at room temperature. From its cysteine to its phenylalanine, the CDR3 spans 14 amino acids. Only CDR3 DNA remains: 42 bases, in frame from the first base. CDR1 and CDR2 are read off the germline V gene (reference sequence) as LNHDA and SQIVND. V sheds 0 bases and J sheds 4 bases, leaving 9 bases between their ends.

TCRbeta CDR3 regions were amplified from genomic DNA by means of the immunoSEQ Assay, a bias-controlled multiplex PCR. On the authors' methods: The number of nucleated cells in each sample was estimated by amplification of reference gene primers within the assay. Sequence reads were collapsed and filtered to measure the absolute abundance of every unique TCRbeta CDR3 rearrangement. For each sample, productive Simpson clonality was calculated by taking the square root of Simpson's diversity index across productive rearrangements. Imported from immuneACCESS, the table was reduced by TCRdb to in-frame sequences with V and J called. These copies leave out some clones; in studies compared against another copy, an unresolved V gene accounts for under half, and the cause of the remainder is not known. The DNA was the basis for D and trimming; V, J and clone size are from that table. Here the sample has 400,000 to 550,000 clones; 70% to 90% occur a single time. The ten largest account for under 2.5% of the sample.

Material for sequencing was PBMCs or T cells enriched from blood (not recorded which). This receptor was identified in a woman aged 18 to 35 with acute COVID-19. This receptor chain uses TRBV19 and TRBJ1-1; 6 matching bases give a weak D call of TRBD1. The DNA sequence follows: TGTGCCAGTAGTATAGACGGGGGGCGCACTGAAGCTTTCTTT. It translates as CASSIDGGRTEAFF.